This T cell receptor (beta chain) was sequenced for a study of graft-versus-host responses after intestinal transplantation. CDR3 length equals 12 residues. The germline V gene encodes CDR1 SNHLY and CDR2 FYNNEI. V trimming: 10 bases; J trimming: 3 bases; junction bases outside the gene matches: 5. The method was immunoSEQ multiplex PCR; TCRdb's version includes in-frame clones alone and lacks a portion of them. The sample has roughly 53,000 clones, under 95% seen once. Regarding the study as a whole: Some patients had graft-donor T cell macrochimerism. In their allografts, the ratios of graft-versus-host to host-versus-graft T cell clones were high.

To note about this clone: The antigen is undetermined.

The TCR originated in a human patient who received an intestinal transplant, so some T cells may come from the graft donor. The chain recombines TRBV2 with TRBJ1-2; 7 bases line up with TRBD1. The source was PBMCs, collected roughly 660 days after intestinal transplant. The CDR3 loop reads CATWDSYYGYTF. The CDR3 coding sequence is TGTGCCACTTGGGACAGCTACTATGGCTACACCTTC.